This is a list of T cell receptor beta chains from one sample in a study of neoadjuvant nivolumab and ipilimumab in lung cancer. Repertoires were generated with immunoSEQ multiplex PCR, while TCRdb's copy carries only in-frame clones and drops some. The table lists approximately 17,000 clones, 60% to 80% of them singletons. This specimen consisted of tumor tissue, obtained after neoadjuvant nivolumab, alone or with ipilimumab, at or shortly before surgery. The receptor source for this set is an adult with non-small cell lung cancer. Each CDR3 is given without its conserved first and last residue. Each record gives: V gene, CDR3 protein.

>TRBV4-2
ASGEQGAYEQY
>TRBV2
ASSEENNLRGNEKLF
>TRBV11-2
ASTLAGGSNTQY
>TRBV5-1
ASSLGTGVAGELF
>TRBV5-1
ASSLQKGTDTQY
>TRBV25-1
ASSEYPYEQY
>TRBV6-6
ASSYGTEAF
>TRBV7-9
ASSPAGGVNTEAF
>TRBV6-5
ASSRDSDYGYT
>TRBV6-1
ASSEVINEKLF
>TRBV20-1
SEEGRETQY
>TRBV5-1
ASSLQGLRETQY
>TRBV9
ASSPWEAYEQY
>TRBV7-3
ASSPSHSNTEAF
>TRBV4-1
ASSQVTTGTGGQTEAF
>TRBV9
ASSIGGDRLRQPQH
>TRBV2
ASSDTPWPLH
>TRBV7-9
ASSSGGQGVRGYT
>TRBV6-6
ASTRDRIPYEQY
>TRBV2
ASSEGEFGQPQH
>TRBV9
ASSSDQGTPLH
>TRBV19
ASSIPGLGQNIQY
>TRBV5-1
ASSLGQGGTEAF
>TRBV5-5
ASSLYGDEQY
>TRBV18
ASSPSTAYEQY
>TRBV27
ASSYRSNYGYT
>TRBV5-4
ASSLGTDYGYT
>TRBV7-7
ASSPGLAGQETQY
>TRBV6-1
ASSDYGAGNEQF
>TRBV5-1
ASSFRGQLGGDTQY
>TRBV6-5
ASSQGGGAYNEQF
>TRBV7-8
ASTPQRGAGYGYT
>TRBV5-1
ASSLDGRASEAF
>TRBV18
ASSPGGSTYNEQF
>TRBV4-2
ASSQRGVNTEAF